This T cell receptor beta chain originates from a study of control samples from healthy donors and cancer patients. Sequencing was performed with immunoSEQ multiplex PCR; in TCRdb, only in-frame clones are kept and a portion is missing. The sample lists 150,000 to 200,000 clones; about 90% were seen once. This clone was counted once. Germline lookup yields CDR1 MDHEN and CDR2 SYDVKM. The V and J ends lost 6 bases and 4 bases, in that order; junction bases with no gene match: 3. The CDR3 is 13 amino acids. The sequencing sample was made of blood. This sequence was found in a man aged 25-40 years in good health. This rearrangement joins TRBV28 to TRBJ2-7; 10 bases fit TRBD2. This CDR3 is CASRGLALYEQYF. The CDR3 nucleotides are TGTGCCAGCAGGGGACTAGCGCTGTACGAGCAGTACTTC.